The rows below give T cell receptor beta chains drawn from one sample of a study of T cell repertoires in cytomegalovirus infection. Each CDR3 protein is one row after TCRdb ran MiXCR on the reads. The table includes about 680,000 distinct CDR3 sequences, 24% detected once. The specimen was CD8+ T cells from PBMCs. The source is a human donor in good health (CMV status not recorded). Some clones in this sample may be carry-over from other donors' samples. CDR3s include the opening cysteine and the closing phenylalanine or tryptophan. Fields, in order: CDR3 protein, CDR3 DNA, J gene, clone size, D gene, V gene. The D gene is left open where the match is weak. Size tells how often a clone was seen (once, few, many) or the class of an expanded clone, and some rows leave it out.

cdr3_aa: CASSSGGIYTEAFF; cdr3_nt: TGTGCCAGCAGTTCAGGGGGGATTTACACTGAAGCTTTCTTT; j_call: TRBJ1-1; clone_size: few; d_call: TRBD1; v_call: TRBV6-9
cdr3_aa: CASSMGGLVRRWADTQYF; cdr3_nt: TGTGCCAGTAGTATGGGGGGACTTGTTCGGAGATGGGCAGATACGCAGTATTTT; j_call: TRBJ2-3; clone_size: .; d_call: .; v_call: TRBV19
cdr3_aa: CASSYPTDRGVKAIREQFF; cdr3_nt: TGTGCCAGCAGCTACCCCACGGACAGGGGAGTTAAGGCGATCCGTGAGCAGTTCTTC; j_call: TRBJ2-1; clone_size: .; d_call: TRBD1; v_call: TRBV7-9
cdr3_aa: CASSDDLNEEKLFF; cdr3_nt: TGTGCCAGCAGTGACGATTTAAACGAAGAAAAACTGTTTTTT; j_call: TRBJ1-4; clone_size: many; d_call: .; v_call: TRBV7-6
cdr3_aa: CASSPTSVSYNEQFF; cdr3_nt: TGTGCCAGCAGCCCGACTAGCGTTTCCTACAATGAGCAGTTCTTC; j_call: TRBJ2-1; clone_size: .; d_call: TRBD2; v_call: TRBV11-3
cdr3_aa: CSVEVEGEQFF; cdr3_nt: TGCAGCGTTGAAGTAGAGGGGGAGCAGTTCTTC; j_call: TRBJ2-1; clone_size: .; d_call: .; v_call: TRBV29-1
cdr3_aa: CASSYQTGGNTGELFF; cdr3_nt: TGTGCCAGCAGTTACCAGACAGGGGGCAACACCGGGGAGCTGTTTTTT; j_call: TRBJ2-2; clone_size: few; d_call: TRBD1; v_call: TRBV6-5
cdr3_aa: CASDRDTGELFF; cdr3_nt: TGTGCCAGCGACCGAGACACCGGGGAGCTGTTTTTT; j_call: TRBJ2-2; clone_size: few; d_call: .; v_call: TRBV28
cdr3_aa: CASRPAGGYSDTQYF; cdr3_nt: TGTGCCAGCAGGCCAGCGGGGGGGTACTCGGATACGCAGTATTTT; j_call: TRBJ2-3; clone_size: few; d_call: TRBD2; v_call: TRBV2
cdr3_aa: CASSSTRDRVYEQYF; cdr3_nt: TGTGCCAGCAGTTCGACCCGGGACAGAGTCTACGAGCAGTACTTC; j_call: TRBJ2-7; clone_size: many; d_call: TRBD1; v_call: TRBV12-3/TRBV12-4
cdr3_aa: CSAPGVGNTEAFF; cdr3_nt: TGCAGTGCTCCAGGGGTGGGGAACACTGAAGCTTTCTTT; j_call: TRBJ1-1; clone_size: .; d_call: .; v_call: TRBV20-1
cdr3_aa: CASSALNNEQFF; cdr3_nt: TGTGCCAGCAGCGCTCTGAACAATGAGCAGTTCTTC; j_call: TRBJ2-1; clone_size: many; d_call: .; v_call: TRBV7-8
cdr3_aa: CSGVTGAGELFF; cdr3_nt: TGCAGCGGCGTGACGGGGGCCGGGGAGCTGTTTTTT; j_call: TRBJ2-2; clone_size: .; d_call: .; v_call: TRBV29-1
cdr3_aa: CASKVDREARNTIYF; cdr3_nt: TGTGCCAGCAAAGTCGACAGGGAAGCGAGAAACACCATATATTTT; j_call: TRBJ1-3; clone_size: once; d_call: TRBD1; v_call: TRBV11-2
cdr3_aa: CASTFRGDGGEQFF; cdr3_nt: TGTGCCAGCACCTTCAGGGGCGATGGGGGTGAGCAGTTCTTC; j_call: TRBJ2-1; clone_size: many; d_call: .; v_call: TRBV7-9
cdr3_aa: CSATGPYYNEQFF; cdr3_nt: TGCAGTGCTACCGGCCCGTACTACAATGAGCAGTTCTTC; j_call: TRBJ2-1; clone_size: few; d_call: .; v_call: TRBV20-1
cdr3_aa: CANSLSPGLVVYNEQFF; cdr3_nt: TGTGCCAACAGTCTGTCCCCGGGACTAGTGGTCTACAATGAGCAGTTCTTC; j_call: TRBJ2-1; clone_size: .; d_call: TRBD2; v_call: TRBV7-2
cdr3_aa: CAISGPTNTEAFF; cdr3_nt: TGTGCCATCAGCGGCCCAACGAACACTGAAGCTTTCTTT; j_call: TRBJ1-1; clone_size: few; d_call: .; v_call: TRBV10-3
cdr3_aa: CASSSRAGTETYEQYF; cdr3_nt: TGTGCCAGCAGCTCAAGGGCCGGGACAGAGACCTACGAGCAGTACTTC; j_call: TRBJ2-7; clone_size: few; d_call: TRBD1; v_call: TRBV11-3
cdr3_aa: CASSLALAGNEQFF; cdr3_nt: TGTGCCAGCAGTTTGGCACTAGCGGGCAATGAGCAGTTCTTC; j_call: TRBJ2-1; clone_size: .; d_call: TRBD2; v_call: TRBV27
cdr3_aa: CASSLLHPGGTDTQYF; cdr3_nt: TGCGCCAGCAGCCTGTTACATCCGGGAGGCACAGATACGCAGTATTTT; j_call: TRBJ2-3; clone_size: many; d_call: .; v_call: TRBV4-1
cdr3_aa: CASSQDPTSDANEQFF; cdr3_nt: TGTGCCAGCAGCCAAGATCCGACTAGCGATGCCAATGAGCAGTTCTTC; j_call: TRBJ2-1; clone_size: few; d_call: TRBD2; v_call: TRBV4-2
cdr3_aa: CASSYWSEAFF; cdr3_nt: TGTGCCAGCAGTTACTGGAGTGAAGCTTTCTTT; j_call: TRBJ1-1; clone_size: .; d_call: .; v_call: TRBV12-3/TRBV12-4
cdr3_aa: CSARDPGLAGAYYNEQFF; cdr3_nt: TGCAGTGCTAGAGATCCGGGACTAGCGGGGGCCTATTACAATGAGCAGTTCTTC; j_call: TRBJ2-1; clone_size: few; d_call: TRBD2; v_call: TRBV20-1
cdr3_aa: CSVEDGTGAEAFF; cdr3_nt: TGCAGCGTTGAAGATGGAACAGGGGCTGAAGCTTTCTTT; j_call: TRBJ1-1; clone_size: few; d_call: TRBD1; v_call: TRBV29-1
cdr3_aa: CASSGTDRGGGELFF; cdr3_nt: TGTGCCAGCAGCGGCACTGACAGGGGCGGCGGGGAGCTGTTTTTT; j_call: TRBJ2-2; clone_size: few; d_call: TRBD1; v_call: TRBV5-6
cdr3_aa: CASSSMIQANTQYF; cdr3_nt: TGTGCCAGCAGTTCCATGATTCAGGCGAATACACAGTATTTT; j_call: TRBJ2-3; clone_size: .; d_call: .; v_call: TRBV28
cdr3_aa: CASSQDSGPLETQYF; cdr3_nt: TGTGCCAGCAGCCAAGATTCGGGGCCCCTGGAGACCCAGTACTTC; j_call: TRBJ2-5; clone_size: few; d_call: .; v_call: TRBV14
cdr3_aa: CASSHLFRGAQETQYF; cdr3_nt: TGTGCCAGCAGCCACCTTTTTCGGGGTGCACAAGAGACCCAGTACTTC; j_call: TRBJ2-5; clone_size: few; d_call: .; v_call: TRBV14
cdr3_aa: CASSQERKSTDTQYF; cdr3_nt: TGCGCCAGCAGCCAAGAAAGGAAGAGCACAGATACGCAGTATTTT; j_call: TRBJ2-3; clone_size: .; d_call: .; v_call: TRBV4-1
cdr3_aa: CASSEVENTEAFF; cdr3_nt: TGTGCCAGCAGTGAAGTGGAGAACACTGAAGCTTTCTTT; j_call: TRBJ1-1; clone_size: many; d_call: .; v_call: TRBV25-1
cdr3_aa: CASTSSRFPYEQYF; cdr3_nt: TGTGCCAGCACTTCATCACGCTTCCCCTACGAGCAGTACTTC; j_call: TRBJ2-7; clone_size: few; d_call: .; v_call: TRBV19
cdr3_aa: CANSAPGQAKNIQYF; cdr3_nt: TGTGCCAACAGCGCCCCCGGGCAAGCCAAAAACATTCAGTACTTC; j_call: TRBJ2-4; clone_size: .; d_call: .; v_call: TRBV7-3
cdr3_aa: CASSGRTSYEQYF; cdr3_nt: TGTGCCAGCAGCGGGAGGACCTCCTACGAGCAGTACTTC; j_call: TRBJ2-7; clone_size: .; d_call: .; v_call: TRBV5-4
cdr3_aa: CASSGDGQAYEQYF; cdr3_nt: TGTGCCAGCAGCGGGGATGGACAGGCCTACGAGCAGTACTTC; j_call: TRBJ2-7; clone_size: .; d_call: TRBD1; v_call: TRBV11-2
cdr3_aa: CASSSRTGGSGANVLTF; cdr3_nt: TGTGCCAGCAGCTCACGAACAGGGGGCTCTGGGGCCAACGTCCTGACTTTC; j_call: TRBJ2-6; clone_size: many; d_call: TRBD1; v_call: TRBV7-9
cdr3_aa: CASSESLGGGARETQYF; cdr3_nt: TGCGCCAGCAGTGAGTCGTTAGGCGGGGGGGCCCGGGAGACCCAGTACTTC; j_call: TRBJ2-5; clone_size: .; d_call: TRBD2; v_call: TRBV10-2
cdr3_aa: CASSRYQGVRYEKLFF; cdr3_nt: TGTGCCAGCAGCCGTTACCAGGGAGTCCGTTATGAAAAACTGTTTTTT; j_call: TRBJ1-4; clone_size: .; d_call: .; v_call: TRBV13
cdr3_aa: CASSSTGRDVSGYTF; cdr3_nt: TGTGCCAGCAGCTCGACAGGGAGGGACGTTAGTGGCTACACCTTC; j_call: TRBJ1-2; clone_size: .; d_call: TRBD1; v_call: TRBV7-9
cdr3_aa: CASSFGWTDTGELFF; cdr3_nt: TGTGCCAGCAGTTTCGGCTGGACAGACACCGGGGAGCTGTTTTTT; j_call: TRBJ2-2; clone_size: few; d_call: .; v_call: TRBV27
cdr3_aa: CSVQYGQSSGKNIQYF; cdr3_nt: TGCAGCGTCCAATATGGGCAGTCCAGTGGCAAAAACATTCAGTACTTC; j_call: TRBJ2-4; clone_size: .; d_call: .; v_call: TRBV29-1
cdr3_aa: CASSTSGYYNEQFF; cdr3_nt: TGTGCCAGCAGTACTAGCGGGTATTACAATGAGCAGTTCTTC; j_call: TRBJ2-1; clone_size: .; d_call: TRBD2; v_call: TRBV27
cdr3_aa: CASSYPRKRGLTDTQYF; cdr3_nt: TGTGCCAGCAGTTACCCCCGGAAGCGGGGGTTAACAGATACGCAGTATTTT; j_call: TRBJ2-3; clone_size: few; d_call: TRBD2; v_call: TRBV28
cdr3_aa: CSALQGFYSNQPQHF; cdr3_nt: TGCAGTGCTCTACAGGGATTTTATAGCAATCAGCCCCAGCATTTT; j_call: TRBJ1-5; clone_size: few; d_call: .; v_call: TRBV20-1
cdr3_aa: CASSLAGQDNTGELFF; cdr3_nt: TGTGCCAGCAGCTTAGCGGGGCAGGATAACACCGGGGAGCTGTTTTTT; j_call: TRBJ2-2; clone_size: few; d_call: .; v_call: TRBV7-9
cdr3_aa: CASSPLGGGAADTQYF; cdr3_nt: TGTGCCAGCAGCCCCCTGGGCGGGGGGGCCGCAGATACGCAGTATTTT; j_call: TRBJ2-3; clone_size: many; d_call: TRBD2; v_call: TRBV7-3
cdr3_aa: CASSTGGGNEQFF; cdr3_nt: TGTGCCAGCAGTACAGGGGGGGGCAATGAGCAGTTCTTC; j_call: TRBJ2-1; clone_size: .; d_call: .; v_call: TRBV25-1
cdr3_aa: CSVEGSGDYEQYF; cdr3_nt: TGCAGCGTTGAAGGGAGCGGGGACTACGAGCAGTACTTC; j_call: TRBJ2-7; clone_size: few; d_call: TRBD2; v_call: TRBV29-1
cdr3_aa: CSARDLAGTDTQYF; cdr3_nt: TGCAGTGCTAGAGATCTGGCGGGCACAGATACGCAGTATTTT; j_call: TRBJ2-3; clone_size: .; d_call: .; v_call: TRBV20-1
cdr3_aa: CASSLGSWETQYF; cdr3_nt: TGTGCCAGCAGTTTAGGGTCTTGGGAGACCCAGTACTTC; j_call: TRBJ2-5; clone_size: .; d_call: .; v_call: TRBV12-3/TRBV12-4